Below are 20 T cell receptor beta chains sequenced from a single sample in a study of Graves' ophthalmopathy and Graves' hyperthyroidism. Amplified TCR beta CDR3 regions were obtained using RNA transcripts as template. First-round RT-PCR used HTBI primers; second-round multiplex PCR followed. From the multiplex PCR reads, TCRdb called clonotypes with MiXCR, one entry per CDR3 protein. The sample includes 350,000 to 400,000 distinct CDR3 sequences, 15% of them seen just once. The sequenced material came from peripheral blood. These receptors came from a woman younger than 30 with stable Graves' hyperthyroidism.

The CDR3 DNA sequence: TGTGCCAGCAGCTTAGATATAACGGGTAGAGGAGGCTACACCTTC. Translation: CASSLDITGRGGYTF. The genes are TRBV11-2 and TRBJ1-2; D unresolved. From germline, CDR1 is SGHAT and CDR2 FQNNGV. The CDR3 extends over 15 amino acids. Trimming shortened V by 0 bases and J by 8 bases, and 16 bases separated the two germline ends.

As for this clonotype: A much larger clone sits a single nucleotide away, making a read error possible. As DNA, the CDR3 is TGTGCCAGCTCACCGCCCCTGCAATCTGGAAACACCATATATTTT. Translation gives CASSPPLQSGNTIYF. The chain links TRBV18 to TRBJ1-3; D remains unclear. Germline-derived CDR1 and CDR2 are KGHSH and LQKENI. The CDR3 runs 15 residues. Between the trimmed V and J ends, which lost 3 bases and 1 base, there was a span of 10 bases.

In this sample, this clonotype turned up many times. The rearrangement joins TRBV4-1 to TRBJ1-2; a weak D match, TRBD1 (6 bases). CDR1 MGHRA and CDR2 YSYEKL come from the germline V gene. The CDR3 length is 16 residues. The V gene lost 4 bases and the J gene lost 2 bases, with 17 bases spanning the gap. The CDR3 reads CASSPNRWTENYGYTF. CDR3 bases: TGCGCCAGCAGCCCTAATAGGTGGACAGAGAACTATGGCTACACCTTC.

This clonotype was counted between two and nine times. J is TRBJ1-6 and V is TRBV20-1; D is undetermined. Germline values: CDR1 DFQATT, CDR2 SNEGSKA (reference sequence). CDR3 length: 15 amino acids. V lost 5 bases, J lost 8 bases, and 19 bases lay in between. The CDR3 sequence: CSAQGLGLVYSPLHF. Here the CDR3 DNA reads TGCAGTGCTCAAGGGTTGGGGTTGGTTTATTCACCCCTCCACTTT.

This clonotype was seen many times. The chain links TRBV6-4 to TRBJ2-6, with 12 bases aligning to TRBD1. The CDR3 spans 19 residues. Germline-derived CDR1 and CDR2 are MRHNA and SNTAGT. V trimming: 7 bases; J trimming: 2 bases; junction bases outside the gene matches: 12. CDR3 sequence reads: CASKGTGGIILAGANVLTF. DNA for the CDR3: TGTGCCAGCAAAGGGACAGGGGGCATAATCTTGGCTGGGGCCAACGTCCTGACTTTC.

This clonotype came up many times. V gene TRBV20-1 combines with J gene TRBJ2-2; 7 bases are a match to TRBD1. The CDR3 is 13 residues long. Germline values: CDR1 DFQATT, CDR2 SNEGSKA (reference sequence). The CDR3 loop reads CSFRDRNTGELFF. Written as DNA, the CDR3 is TGCAGCTTCCGGGACAGGAACACCGGGGAGCTGTTTTTT.

This clonotype showed up many times. The chain has TRBV6-5 and TRBJ1-5, with D maybe TRBD1 (5 bases). The CDR3 extends over 17 amino acids. With 2 bases removed from V and 2 bases from J, the gap between germline ends came to 16 bases. Per the germline V gene, CDR1 is MNHEY and CDR2 is SVGAGI. This chain's CDR3 is CASSYGPPGGGNQPQHF. CDR3 nucleotides: TGTGCCAGCAGTTACGGCCCTCCCGGGGGTGGCAATCAGCCCCAGCATTTT.

The V call is TRBV20-1, the J call TRBJ2-5, with D possibly matching TRBD1 (6 bases). Germline CDR1 DFQATT, CDR2 SNEGSKA (reference sequence). Trimming removed 0 bases at V and 2 bases at J, with 22 bases between. The CDR3 sequence is 18 residues long. In nucleotides, the CDR3 is TGCAGTGCTAGAGATTTTGGGGGCCCAACCAAAAGTCAAGAGACCCAGTACTTC. Residues: CSARDFGGPTKSQETQYF.

This rearrangement joins TRBV7-2 to TRBJ2-5; D unclear. Germline lookup yields CDR1 SGHTA and CDR2 FQGNSA. The CDR3 is 13 amino acids. Trimming left V 4 bases short and J 4 bases short, with 10 bases between. DNA for the CDR3: TGTGCCAGCAGCTCTGGGATCGGAGAGACCCAGTACTTC. Protein: CASSSGIGETQYF.

This clonotype was recorded at least ten times. The chain employs TRBV12-3 or TRBV12-4 and TRBJ2-5; 9 bases align to TRBD1. V lost 6 bases to trimming and J lost 2 bases; unmatched junction nucleotides: 7. This CDR3 is built from 15 residues. In DNA form, the CDR3 reads TGTGCCAGCAGCAAACAGGGGGCTGTACAAGAGACCCAGTACTTC. Amino acids: CASSKQGAVQETQYF.

This clonotype was recorded many times. The chain combines TRBV6-5 with TRBJ2-7; D ambiguous. Germline CDR1 reads MNHEY; CDR2 reads SVGAGI. V was shortened by 5 bases and J by 3 bases, with 14 bases between the two germline ends. This CDR3 spans 14 amino acids. CDR3 DNA: TGTGCCAGCAGTAACACCTTCTTCAACTACGAGCAGTACTTC. Translating gives CASSNTFFNYEQYF.

This clonotype was seen many times. The chain recombines TRBV27 with TRBJ1-3; 8 bases map to TRBD1. Unmatched junction bases numbered 6, after V lost 5 bases and J lost 3 bases. The CDR3 sequence is 15 residues long. Germline CDR1 reads MNHEY; CDR2 reads SMNVEV (reference sequence). The CDR3 sequence: CASSQDRGGGNTIYF. The CDR3 DNA reads TGTGCCAGCAGTCAAGACAGGGGCGGTGGAAACACCATATATTTT.

The chain joins TRBV28 to TRBJ1-2; D uncertain. This CDR3 has 15 amino acids. Germline V gene sequence: CDR1 MDHEN, CDR2 SYDVKM. Trimming shortened V by 2 bases and J by 3 bases, and 13 bases separated the two germline ends. Here the CDR3 DNA reads TGTGCCAGCAGTTTAGGAACAGACGGATACTATGGCTACACCTTC. Translation: CASSLGTDGYYGYTF.

This clonotype has a count of ten or more. The chain links TRBV6-5 to TRBJ2-5; D may be TRBD1 (6 bases). The V gene's germline CDR1 is MNHEY and CDR2 SVGAGI. This CDR3 has 15 residues. The V gene lost 0 bases and the J gene lost 5 bases, with 13 bases spanning the gap. CDR3 coding DNA: TGTGCCAGCAGTTACTCGAGCAGGGGCGAGGAGACCCAGTACTTC. Translation gives CASSYSSRGEETQYF.

The table lists this clonotype with many counts. The chain recombines TRBV7-3 with TRBJ2-2; weak D call: TRBD2 (5 bases). Deletions cut 4 bases from V and 4 bases from J, with 13 bases between. This CDR3 is 15 amino acids long. CDR1 is SGHTA, CDR2 FQGTGA, per germline. As DNA, the CDR3 is TGTGCCAGCAGCTCTCAAAGGAGCGGCACCGGGGAGCTGTTTTTT. Protein sequence: CASSSQRSGTGELFF. Drawing the rest from reference TRBV7-3 and TRBJ2-2, the complete variable domain is GAGVSQTPSNKVTEKGKYVELRCDPISGHTALYWYRQSLGQGPEFLIYFQGTGAADDSGLPNDRFFAVRPEGSVSTLKIQRTERGDSAVYLCASSSQRSGTGELFFGEGSRLTVL.

The gene calls are TRBV29-1 and TRBJ1-1; D uncertain. The V end was cut by 4 bases, the J end by 2 bases, with 14 bases between. Per germline, CDR1 SQVTM and CDR2 ANQGSEA. This CDR3 comprises 14 residues. This CDR3 is CSVVRGQINTEAFF. The DNA of the CDR3 is TGCAGCGTTGTCCGTGGGCAGATTAACACTGAAGCTTTCTTT.

This clonotype was seen at least ten times. The chain joins TRBV24-1 to TRBJ2-5, with D uncertain. The V end was cut by 3 bases, the J end by 4 bases, with 8 bases between. The V gene's germline CDR1 is KGHDR and CDR2 SFDVKD. The CDR3 consists of 13 residues. This chain's CDR3 is CATSDTAVETQYF. The CDR3 DNA sequence: TGTGCCACCAGTGATACGGCGGTAGAGACCCAGTACTTC.

This clonotype was counted once. A much larger clone sits a single nucleotide away, making a read error possible. The chain has TRBV12-3 or TRBV12-4 and TRBJ2-7; no firm D call. V was shortened by 3 bases and J by 1 base, with 13 bases between the two germline ends. The length of the CDR3 is 15 residues. The CDR3 DNA is TGTGCCAGCAGTTTGGACGGAACATTATCCTACGAGCAGTACTTC. Its translation: CASSLDGTLSYEQYF.

This clonotype was counted between two and nine times. The chain is built from TRBV5-1 and TRBJ1-1; D not resolved. The germline V gene encodes CDR1 SGHRS and CDR2 YFSETQ. V was cut by 2 bases and J by 6 bases, with 20 bases left in between. The CDR3 length is 16 residues. The CDR3 region has the DNA TGCGCCAGCAGCTTAGGTTCAGATATGACGTCTCCTGAAGCTTTCTTT. It yields the protein CASSLGSDMTSPEAFF. The full variable domain, in which reference TRBV5-1 and TRBJ1-1 provide the parts outside the CDR3, is KAGVTQTPRYLIKTRGQQVTLSCSPISGHRSVSWYQQTPGQGLQFLFEYFSETQRNKGNFPGRFSGRQFSNSRSEMNVSTLELGDSALYLCASSLGSDMTSPEAFFGQGTRLTVV.

This clonotype was detected many times. V gene TRBV27 combines with J gene TRBJ2-2, with unresolved D. CDR1 and CDR2 from the germline V gene are MNHEY and SMNVEV (reference sequence). Trimming shortened V by 3 bases and J by 4 bases, and 6 bases separated the two germline ends. The CDR3 runs 13 residues. In nucleotides, the CDR3 is TGTGCCAGCAGTTTCATTGGCACCGGGGAGCTGTTTTTT. This codes for CASSFIGTGELFF.